The rows below give T cell receptor beta chains drawn from one sample of a study of PD-1 blockade in classical Hodgkin lymphoma. Clones were sequenced by immunoSEQ multiplex PCR, and TCRdb holds only the in-frame ones, with some missing. The sample includes about 47,000 clones, around 87% of them seen just once. The sequencing used peripheral blood mononuclear cells (PBMCs), collected before the fourth cycle of nivolumab. Source of these receptors: a human donor with classical Hodgkin lymphoma. Each CDR3 is given with its conserved first and last residue. Fields, in order: J gene, clone size, D gene, V gene, CDR3 protein, CDR3 DNA. The D gene is left open where the match is weak. Expanded clones get a size class; other rows say once, few or many, or leave the size out.

j_gene: TRBJ2-7; abundance: .; d_gene: .; v_gene: TRBV7-2; CDR3aa: CASSLAGGNWDRTYF; CDR3nt: TGTGCCAGCAGCTTAGCGGGAGGGAATTGGGACAGGACCTACTTC
j_gene: TRBJ1-4; abundance: .; d_gene: TRBD1; v_gene: TRBV7-9; CDR3aa: CASSGGTGAPNEKLFF; CDR3nt: TGTGCCAGCAGTGGTGGGACAGGGGCCCCTAATGAAAAACTGTTTTTT
j_gene: TRBJ1-5; abundance: .; d_gene: .; v_gene: TRBV10-3; CDR3aa: CAISPEVSNQPQHF; CDR3nt: TGTGCCATCAGCCCAGAGGTTAGCAATCAGCCCCAGCATTTT
j_gene: TRBJ2-2; abundance: .; d_gene: TRBD2; v_gene: TRBV2; CDR3aa: CASSAQGLAMAGELFF; CDR3nt: TGTGCCAGCAGTGCCCAGGGACTAGCTATGGCCGGGGAGCTGTTTTTT
j_gene: TRBJ2-5; abundance: .; d_gene: .; v_gene: TRBV7-9; CDR3aa: CAIEPRGDQETQYF; CDR3nt: TGTGCCATTGAACCAAGAGGGGACCAAGAGACCCAGTACTTC
j_gene: TRBJ2-1; abundance: .; d_gene: TRBD2; v_gene: TRBV4-1; CDR3aa: CASSQPTSGRGYEQFF; CDR3nt: TGCGCCAGCAGCCAACCGACTAGCGGGAGGGGTTATGAGCAGTTCTTC
j_gene: TRBJ2-5; abundance: .; d_gene: .; v_gene: TRBV5-1; CDR3aa: CASSLGLLGTQYF; CDR3nt: TGCGCCAGCAGCTTGGGGCTATTAGGGACCCAGTACTTC
j_gene: TRBJ1-1; abundance: .; d_gene: TRBD1; v_gene: TRBV28; CDR3aa: CASSRQGGGMNTEAFF; CDR3nt: TGTGCCAGCAGCCGACAGGGGGGGGGCATGAACACTGAAGCTTTCTTT
j_gene: TRBJ2-5; abundance: .; d_gene: TRBD2; v_gene: TRBV5-1; CDR3aa: CASTLGLLADYSQETQYF; CDR3nt: TGCGCCAGCACCCTCGGCCTGCTAGCGGACTACTCCCAAGAGACCCAGTACTTC
j_gene: TRBJ1-2; abundance: .; d_gene: .; v_gene: TRBV7-9; CDR3aa: CASSLARGGYGYTF; CDR3nt: TGTGCCAGCAGCTTAGCGCGAGGCGGCTATGGCTACACCTTC
j_gene: TRBJ2-1; abundance: few; d_gene: TRBD2; v_gene: TRBV10-1; CDR3aa: CASSPPGLAGGRNEQFF; CDR3nt: TGCGCCAGCAGCCCTCCGGGACTAGCGGGAGGACGAAATGAGCAGTTCTTC
j_gene: TRBJ2-1; abundance: once; d_gene: TRBD2; v_gene: TRBV7-3; CDR3aa: CASSSASSGSYNEQFF; CDR3nt: TGTGCCAGCAGCTCGGCATCTAGCGGGAGCTACAATGAGCAGTTCTTC
j_gene: TRBJ1-6; abundance: .; d_gene: .; v_gene: TRBV7-2; CDR3aa: CASSLARAGSPLHF; CDR3nt: TGTGCCAGCAGCTTAGCCAGGGCGGGATCACCCCTCCACTTT
j_gene: TRBJ1-6; abundance: .; d_gene: .; v_gene: TRBV13; CDR3aa: CASSLWEFRNSPLHF; CDR3nt: TGTGCCAGCAGCCTATGGGAATTCAGGAATTCACCCCTCCACTTT
j_gene: TRBJ2-1; abundance: .; d_gene: TRBD2; v_gene: TRBV19; CDR3aa: CASSIDPGLAGGPSDEQFF; CDR3nt: TGTGCCAGTAGTATAGACCCGGGACTAGCGGGAGGGCCCTCGGATGAGCAGTTCTTC
j_gene: TRBJ1-4; abundance: .; d_gene: .; v_gene: TRBV5-4; CDR3aa: CASSLRGTNEKLFF; CDR3nt: TGTGCCAGCAGCTTGCGAGGAACTAATGAAAAACTGTTTTTT
j_gene: TRBJ2-7; abundance: .; d_gene: .; v_gene: TRBV21-1; CDR3aa: CASGRGSRSGNYEQYF; CDR3nt: TGTGCCAGCGGACGCGGGAGCCGCTCGGGGAACTACGAGCAGTACTTC
j_gene: TRBJ2-5; abundance: .; d_gene: .; v_gene: TRBV7-2; CDR3aa: CASSLSVGVGETQYF; CDR3nt: TGTGCCAGCAGCTTAAGTGTTGGGGTTGGAGAGACCCAGTACTTC
j_gene: TRBJ2-7; abundance: .; d_gene: TRBD2; v_gene: TRBV9; CDR3aa: CASSATGTSGHEQYF; CDR3nt: TGTGCCAGCAGCGCGACCGGGACTAGTGGCCACGAGCAGTACTTC
j_gene: TRBJ1-4; abundance: .; d_gene: .; v_gene: TRBV27; CDR3aa: CASSLEGVPYEKLFF; CDR3nt: TGTGCCAGCAGTTTGGAGGGGGTTCCTTATGAAAAACTGTTTTTT
j_gene: TRBJ2-1; abundance: .; d_gene: TRBD1; v_gene: TRBV19; CDR3aa: CASSDSDRAFLSFYNEQFF; CDR3nt: TGTGCCAGTAGCGACTCGGACAGGGCCTTCCTCTCCTTCTACAATGAGCAGTTCTTC
j_gene: TRBJ2-7; abundance: .; d_gene: TRBD2; v_gene: TRBV19; CDR3aa: CASSIILAGDYEQYF; CDR3nt: TGTGCCAGTAGTATAATTCTAGCGGGAGACTACGAGCAGTACTTC
j_gene: TRBJ2-7; abundance: once; d_gene: .; v_gene: TRBV6-5; CDR3aa: CASRIGGHYEQYF; CDR3nt: TGTGCCAGCAGAATAGGGGGACACTACGAGCAGTACTTC
j_gene: TRBJ1-1; abundance: .; d_gene: .; v_gene: TRBV11-2; CDR3aa: CASCRVKGVPKGEAFF; CDR3nt: TGTGCCAGCTGCCGGGTCAAGGGAGTCCCAAAGGGGGAAGCTTTCTTT
j_gene: TRBJ2-1; abundance: .; d_gene: TRBD2; v_gene: TRBV9; CDR3aa: CASSVVLAGGEQFF; CDR3nt: TGTGCCAGCAGCGTAGTACTAGCGGGGGGTGAGCAGTTCTTC
j_gene: TRBJ2-7; abundance: .; d_gene: .; v_gene: TRBV9; CDR3aa: CASSPRDWIYEQYF; CDR3nt: TGTGCCAGCAGCCCCCGGGACTGGATCTACGAGCAGTACTTC
j_gene: TRBJ2-5; abundance: .; d_gene: .; v_gene: TRBV4-1; CDR3aa: CASSQWRQETQYF; CDR3nt: TGCGCCAGCAGCCAGTGGAGGCAGGAGACCCAGTACTTC
j_gene: TRBJ1-4; abundance: once; d_gene: .; v_gene: TRBV5-1; CDR3aa: CASSLGRGTTNEKLFF; CDR3nt: TGCGCCAGCAGCTTGGGACGGGGTACAACTAATGAAAAACTGTTTTTT
j_gene: TRBJ2-7; abundance: .; d_gene: TRBD2; v_gene: TRBV15; CDR3aa: CATSGTSGRSEQYF; CDR3nt: TGTGCCACCAGCGGCACTAGCGGGAGGAGCGAGCAGTACTTC
j_gene: TRBJ1-2; abundance: .; d_gene: TRBD1; v_gene: TRBV11-3; CDR3aa: CASSLGTGHGYTF; CDR3nt: TGTGCCAGCAGCTTAGGGACAGGGCATGGCTACACCTTC
j_gene: TRBJ1-3; abundance: .; d_gene: .; v_gene: TRBV18; CDR3aa: CASSPQGFRNTIYF; CDR3nt: TGTGCCAGCTCACCACAAGGGTTTCGAAACACCATATATTTT
j_gene: TRBJ1-5; abundance: .; d_gene: TRBD1; v_gene: TRBV6-4; CDR3aa: CASRAGQLFYSNQPQHF; CDR3nt: TGTGCCAGCAGAGCGGGACAGCTTTTCTATAGCAATCAGCCCCAGCATTTT
j_gene: TRBJ2-1; abundance: once; d_gene: TRBD2; v_gene: TRBV7-8; CDR3aa: CASSLGTSAAYNEQFF; CDR3nt: TGTGCCAGCAGCTTAGGGACTAGCGCAGCCTACAATGAGCAGTTCTTC
j_gene: TRBJ2-3; abundance: .; d_gene: .; v_gene: TRBV19; CDR3aa: CASRSLGAFGDTQYF; CDR3nt: TGTGCCAGCCGTAGTCTGGGGGCGTTTGGAGATACGCAGTATTTT
j_gene: TRBJ1-5; abundance: .; d_gene: TRBD1; v_gene: TRBV29-1; CDR3aa: CSVVGQGNQPQHF; CDR3nt: TGCAGCGTTGTGGGACAGGGCAATCAGCCCCAGCATTTT
j_gene: TRBJ2-7; abundance: .; d_gene: TRBD1; v_gene: TRBV5-1; CDR3aa: CASSRRTGVNYEQYF; CDR3nt: TGCGCCAGCAGCCGAAGGACAGGGGTAAACTACGAGCAGTACTTC
j_gene: TRBJ2-5; abundance: .; d_gene: .; v_gene: TRBV9; CDR3aa: CASSPPWGGRETQYF; CDR3nt: TGTGCCAGCAGCCCACCCTGGGGCGGCCGGGAGACCCAGTACTTC
j_gene: TRBJ2-2; abundance: .; d_gene: .; v_gene: TRBV5-1; CDR3aa: CASSSAVPSRSSALSTGELFF; CDR3nt: TGCGCCAGCAGCTCTGCCGTGCCCTCCCGTTCCTCGGCCCTGAGCACCGGGGAGCTGTTTTTT
j_gene: TRBJ2-7; abundance: .; d_gene: TRBD2; v_gene: TRBV27; CDR3aa: CASSKTSGRAYEQYF; CDR3nt: TGTGCCAGCAGTAAAACTAGCGGGAGGGCCTACGAGCAGTACTTC
j_gene: TRBJ1-3; abundance: .; d_gene: TRBD1; v_gene: TRBV18; CDR3aa: CASSSGQGLAGNTIYF; CDR3nt: TGTGCCAGCTCATCGGGACAGGGCTTAGCTGGAAACACCATATATTTT
j_gene: TRBJ2-7; abundance: .; d_gene: TRBD2; v_gene: TRBV4-1; CDR3aa: CASSQEWASGNSNSYEQYF; CDR3nt: TGCGCCAGCAGCCAAGAATGGGCTAGCGGGAACTCAAACTCCTACGAGCAGTACTTC
j_gene: TRBJ1-5; abundance: .; d_gene: TRBD1; v_gene: TRBV28; CDR3aa: CASSLNRGGIVGRGNQPQHF; CDR3nt: TGTGCCAGCAGTTTGAACAGGGGGGGTATAGTAGGTCGGGGCAATCAGCCCCAGCATTTT
j_gene: TRBJ1-5; abundance: .; d_gene: .; v_gene: TRBV7-9; CDR3aa: CASGGSNQPQHF; CDR3nt: TGTGCCAGTGGGGGTAGCAATCAGCCCCAGCATTTT
j_gene: TRBJ2-4; abundance: .; d_gene: TRBD1; v_gene: TRBV7-3; CDR3aa: CASSLISTKDRGDKSAKNIQYF; CDR3nt: TGTGCCAGCAGCTTAATTTCCACAAAGGACAGGGGAGATAAGTCCGCCAAAAACATTCAGTACTTC
j_gene: TRBJ2-3; abundance: .; d_gene: .; v_gene: TRBV5-1; CDR3aa: CASSISSQDADTQYF; CDR3nt: TGCGCCAGCAGCATCAGCTCCCAAGATGCAGATACGCAGTATTTT
j_gene: TRBJ2-7; abundance: once; d_gene: .; v_gene: TRBV5-1; CDR3aa: CASSYVGEQYF; CDR3nt: TGCGCCAGCAGCTACGTAGGCGAGCAGTACTTC
j_gene: TRBJ1-2; abundance: few; d_gene: .; v_gene: TRBV6-6; CDR3aa: CASSYSTGFYGYTF; CDR3nt: TGTGCCAGCAGTTACTCGACTGGTTTCTATGGCTACACCTTC
j_gene: TRBJ1-4; abundance: .; d_gene: .; v_gene: TRBV6-5; CDR3aa: CASSYDGKLFF; CDR3nt: TGTGCCAGCAGTTACGACGGAAAACTGTTTTTT
j_gene: TRBJ2-1; abundance: few; d_gene: .; v_gene: TRBV6-4; CDR3aa: CASSAGTYNEQFF; CDR3nt: TGTGCCAGCAGTGCCGGGACTTACAATGAGCAGTTCTTC
j_gene: TRBJ2-1; abundance: once; d_gene: .; v_gene: TRBV2; CDR3aa: CASSDGLYNEQFF; CDR3nt: TGTGCCAGCAGTGACGGACTGTACAATGAGCAGTTCTTC
j_gene: TRBJ2-4; abundance: .; d_gene: .; v_gene: TRBV5-4; CDR3aa: CASSSPLGQKNIQYF; CDR3nt: TGTGCCAGCAGCTCGCCCCTCGGGCAGAAAAACATTCAGTACTTC
j_gene: TRBJ2-1; abundance: .; d_gene: .; v_gene: TRBV29-1; CDR3aa: CSVGLGKRAYNEQFF; CDR3nt: TGCAGCGTTGGGCTCGGCAAGCGGGCCTACAATGAGCAGTTCTTC
j_gene: TRBJ2-1; abundance: .; d_gene: .; v_gene: TRBV15; CDR3aa: CATSGDYNEQFF; CDR3nt: TGTGCCACCAGCGGGGACTACAATGAGCAGTTCTTC
j_gene: TRBJ2-2; abundance: .; d_gene: .; v_gene: TRBV10-3; CDR3aa: CAITRTEGTGELFF; CDR3nt: TGTGCCATTACCAGAACGGAGGGTACCGGGGAGCTGTTTTTT
j_gene: TRBJ2-5; abundance: .; d_gene: TRBD1; v_gene: TRBV5-6; CDR3aa: CASTDRGGETQYF; CDR3nt: TGTGCCAGCACCGACAGGGGTGGAGAGACCCAGTACTTC
j_gene: TRBJ2-7; abundance: once; d_gene: .; v_gene: TRBV7-2; CDR3aa: CASSPVGALLYEQYF; CDR3nt: TGTGCCAGCAGCCCGGTGGGGGCCCTTCTTTACGAGCAGTACTTC
j_gene: TRBJ2-1; abundance: .; d_gene: .; v_gene: TRBV6-6; CDR3aa: CASSYGGHEQFF; CDR3nt: TGTGCCAGCAGTTACGGGGGACATGAGCAGTTCTTC
j_gene: TRBJ2-7; abundance: .; d_gene: .; v_gene: TRBV2; CDR3aa: CASSVSGSLSYEQYF; CDR3nt: TGTGCCAGCAGTGTGTCGGGATCCCTCTCCTACGAGCAGTACTTC
j_gene: TRBJ2-5; abundance: .; d_gene: TRBD2; v_gene: TRBV5-1; CDR3aa: CASSLLQLAGSETQYF; CDR3nt: TGCGCCAGCAGCTTGCTCCAACTAGCGGGATCTGAGACCCAGTACTTC